The TCR beta chain described here comes from a study of PD-L1 blockade in urothelial cancer. Study-wide results and limits: Expansion of tumor-associated blood clones at 3 weeks was greater in durable-benefit patients.

Sequencing was performed with immunoSEQ multiplex PCR; in TCRdb, only in-frame clones are kept and a portion is missing. The table includes 70,000 to 90,000 clones, around 76% detected once. Remarks on this clone: Antigen unknown.

The material was PBMCs, obtained around atezolizumab (anti-PD-L1) treatment. The clonotype comes from a man between 65 and 85 years old with urothelial cancer.

The chain's CDR3 is CASSSGTGGELFF. The CDR3 DNA sequence: TGCGCCAGCAGCTCAGGGACTGGCGGGGAGCTGTTTTTT. V and J are TRBV5-1 and TRBJ2-2; D is possibly TRBD2 (6 bases). The V gene lost 3 bases and the J gene lost 7 bases, with 10 bases spanning the gap. The CDR3 runs 13 residues. Germline-derived CDR1 and CDR2 are SGHRS and YFSETQ.